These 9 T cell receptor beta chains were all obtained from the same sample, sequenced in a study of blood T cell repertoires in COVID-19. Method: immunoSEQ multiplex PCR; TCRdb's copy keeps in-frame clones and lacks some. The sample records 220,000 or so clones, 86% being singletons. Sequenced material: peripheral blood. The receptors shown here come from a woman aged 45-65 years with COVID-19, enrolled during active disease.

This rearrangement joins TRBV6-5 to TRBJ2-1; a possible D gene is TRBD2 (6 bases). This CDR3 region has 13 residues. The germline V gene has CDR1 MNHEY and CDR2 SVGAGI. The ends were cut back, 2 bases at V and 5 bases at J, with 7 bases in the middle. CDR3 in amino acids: CASSYGGNNEQFF. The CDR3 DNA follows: TGTGCCAGCAGTTACGGGGGGAACAATGAGCAGTTCTTC.

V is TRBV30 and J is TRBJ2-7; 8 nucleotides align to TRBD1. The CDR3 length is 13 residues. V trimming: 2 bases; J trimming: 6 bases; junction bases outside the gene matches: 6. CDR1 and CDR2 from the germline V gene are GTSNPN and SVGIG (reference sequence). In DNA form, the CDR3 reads TGTGCCTGGAGTTTCCAGGGGGCAAGCGAGCAGTACTTC. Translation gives CAWSFQGASEQYF.

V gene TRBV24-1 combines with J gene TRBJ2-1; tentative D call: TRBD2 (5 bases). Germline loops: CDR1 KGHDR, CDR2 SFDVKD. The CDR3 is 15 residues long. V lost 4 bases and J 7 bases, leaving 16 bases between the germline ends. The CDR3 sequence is CATSDTGIPRNEQFF. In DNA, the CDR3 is TGTGCCACCAGTGACACCGGGATCCCTAGAAATGAGCAGTTCTTC.

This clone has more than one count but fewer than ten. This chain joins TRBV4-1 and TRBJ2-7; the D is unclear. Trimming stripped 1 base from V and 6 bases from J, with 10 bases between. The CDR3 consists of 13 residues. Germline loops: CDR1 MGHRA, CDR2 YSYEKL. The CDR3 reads CASSQVAGPEQYV. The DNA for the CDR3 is TGCGCCAGCAGCCAAGTGGCAGGCCCCGAGCAGTACGTC.

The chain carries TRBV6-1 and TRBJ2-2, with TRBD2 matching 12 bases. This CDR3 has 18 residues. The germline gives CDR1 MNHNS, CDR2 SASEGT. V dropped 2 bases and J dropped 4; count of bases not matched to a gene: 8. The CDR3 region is CASSELAGGLAGTGELFF. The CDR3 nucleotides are TGTGCCAGCAGTGAACTCGCCGGGGGACTAGCGGGCACCGGGGAGCTGTTTTTT.

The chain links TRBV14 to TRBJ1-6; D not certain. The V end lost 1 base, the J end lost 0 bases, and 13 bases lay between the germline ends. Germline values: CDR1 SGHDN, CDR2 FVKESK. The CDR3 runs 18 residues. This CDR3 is CASSQGGGPSSYNSPLHF. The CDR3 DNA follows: TGTGCCAGCAGCCAAGGGGGAGGGCCGAGCTCCTATAATTCACCCCTCCACTTT.

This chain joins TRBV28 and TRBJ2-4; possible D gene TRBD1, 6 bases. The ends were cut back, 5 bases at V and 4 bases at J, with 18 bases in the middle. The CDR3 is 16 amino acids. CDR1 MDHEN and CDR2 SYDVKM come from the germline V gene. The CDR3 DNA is TGTGCCAGCAGTGTTCCCGTAGGGGGTGGTAAAAACATTCAGTACTTC. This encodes CASSVPVGGGKNIQYF.

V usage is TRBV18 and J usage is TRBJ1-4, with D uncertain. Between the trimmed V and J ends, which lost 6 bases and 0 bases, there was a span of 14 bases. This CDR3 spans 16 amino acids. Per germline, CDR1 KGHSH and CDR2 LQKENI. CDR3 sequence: CASSPRVGATNEKLFF. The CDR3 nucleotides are TGTGCCAGCTCCCCTAGGGTCGGGGCAACTAATGAAAAACTGTTTTTT.

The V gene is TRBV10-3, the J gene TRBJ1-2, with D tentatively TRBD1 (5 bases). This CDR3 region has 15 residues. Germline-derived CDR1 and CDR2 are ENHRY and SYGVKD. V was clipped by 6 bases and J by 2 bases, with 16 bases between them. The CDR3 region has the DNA TGTGCCATCAGCGCTCGGGGCGGGGCCAACTATGGCTACACCTTC. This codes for CAISARGGANYGYTF.